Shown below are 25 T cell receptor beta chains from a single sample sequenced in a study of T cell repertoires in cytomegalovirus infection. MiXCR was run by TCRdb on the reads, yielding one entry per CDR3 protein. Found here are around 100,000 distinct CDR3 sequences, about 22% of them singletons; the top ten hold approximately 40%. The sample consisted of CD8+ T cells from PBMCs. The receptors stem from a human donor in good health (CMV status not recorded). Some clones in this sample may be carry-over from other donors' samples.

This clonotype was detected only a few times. The CDR3 sequence is CASSLVGSPGETQYF. CDR3 nucleotide sequence: TGTGCCAGCAGCTTAGTTGGCAGTCCAGGGGAGACCCAGTACTTC. The V gene is TRBV7-9, the J gene TRBJ2-5, with D possibly matching TRBD1 (5 bases). Trimming took off 1 base at V and 5 bases at J, with 14 bases between the two ends. The CDR3 sequence is 15 residues long. Germline V CDR1 and CDR2: SEHNR, FQNEAQ (reference sequence). The whole variable domain, remainder taken from reference TRBV7-9 and TRBJ2-5, is DTGVSQNPRHKITKRGQNVTFRCDPISEHNRLYWYRQTLGQGPEFLTYFQNEAQLEKSRLLSDRFSAERPKGSFSTLEIQRTEQGDSAMYLCASSLVGSPGETQYFGPGTRLLVL.

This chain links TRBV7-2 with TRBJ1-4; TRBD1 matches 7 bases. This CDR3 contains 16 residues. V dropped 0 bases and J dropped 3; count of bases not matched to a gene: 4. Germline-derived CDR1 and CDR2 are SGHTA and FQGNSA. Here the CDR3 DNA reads TGTGCCAGCAGCTTAGCACAGGGGATGGCTAATGAAAAACTGTTTTTT. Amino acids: CASSLAQGMANEKLFF.

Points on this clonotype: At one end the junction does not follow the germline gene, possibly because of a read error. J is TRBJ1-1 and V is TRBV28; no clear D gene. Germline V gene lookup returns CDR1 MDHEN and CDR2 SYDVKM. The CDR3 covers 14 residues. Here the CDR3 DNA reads TGTGCCAGCGGTTTCGAAACCATGAACACTGAAGCTTTCTTT. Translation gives CASGFETMNTEAFF.

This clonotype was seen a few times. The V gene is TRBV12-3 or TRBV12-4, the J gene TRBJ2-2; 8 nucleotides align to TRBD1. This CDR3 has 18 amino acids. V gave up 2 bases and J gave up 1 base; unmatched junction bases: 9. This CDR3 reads CASSLKGAGTGNTGELFF. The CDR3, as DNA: TGTGCCAGCAGTTTAAAAGGGGCCGGGACAGGGAACACCGGGGAGCTGTTTTTT.

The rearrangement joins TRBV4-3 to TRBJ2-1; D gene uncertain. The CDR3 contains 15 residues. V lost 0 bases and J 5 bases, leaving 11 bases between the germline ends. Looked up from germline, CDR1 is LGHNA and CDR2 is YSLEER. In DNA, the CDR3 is TGCGCCAGCAGCCAAGATGCGGACGCAAACAATGAGCAGTTCTTC. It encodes CASSQDADANNEQFF.

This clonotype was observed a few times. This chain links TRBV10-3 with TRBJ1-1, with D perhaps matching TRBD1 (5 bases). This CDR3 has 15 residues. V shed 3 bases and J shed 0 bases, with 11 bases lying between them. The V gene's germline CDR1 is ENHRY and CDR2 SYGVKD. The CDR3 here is CAISDWRGMNTEAFF. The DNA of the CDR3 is TGTGCCATCAGTGATTGGAGGGGAATGAACACTGAAGCTTTCTTT.

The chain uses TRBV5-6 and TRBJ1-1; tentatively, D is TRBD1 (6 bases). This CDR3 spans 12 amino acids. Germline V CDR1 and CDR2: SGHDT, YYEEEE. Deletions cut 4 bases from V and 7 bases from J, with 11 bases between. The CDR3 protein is CASSGQKNEAFF. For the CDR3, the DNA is TGTGCCAGCAGCGGACAGAAGAATGAAGCTTTCTTT.

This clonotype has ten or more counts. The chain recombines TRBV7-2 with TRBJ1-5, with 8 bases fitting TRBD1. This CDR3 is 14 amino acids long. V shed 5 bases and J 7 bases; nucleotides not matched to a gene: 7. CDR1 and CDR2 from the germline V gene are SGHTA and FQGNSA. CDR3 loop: CASSLDRGRQPQHF. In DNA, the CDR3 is TGTGCCAGCAGCCTTGACAGGGGAAGGCAGCCCCAGCATTTT.

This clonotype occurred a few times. In DNA form, the CDR3 reads TGTGCCAGCAGCGGGGACCCGGGGGATGTCACTGAAGCTTTCTTT. Amino acids: CASSGDPGDVTEAFF. The V and J genes are TRBV5-6 and TRBJ1-1; maybe TRBD1 (5 bases). V shed 4 bases and J shed 4 bases, with 17 bases lying between them. This CDR3 is 15 amino acids long. Germline CDR1 SGHDT, CDR2 YYEEEE.

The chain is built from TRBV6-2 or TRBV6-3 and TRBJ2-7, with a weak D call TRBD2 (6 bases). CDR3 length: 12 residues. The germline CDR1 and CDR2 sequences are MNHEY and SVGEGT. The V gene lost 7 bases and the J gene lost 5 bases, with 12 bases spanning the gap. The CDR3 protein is CASTAGWDEQYF. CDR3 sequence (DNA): TGTGCCAGCACGGCGGGGTGGGACGAGCAGTACTTC.

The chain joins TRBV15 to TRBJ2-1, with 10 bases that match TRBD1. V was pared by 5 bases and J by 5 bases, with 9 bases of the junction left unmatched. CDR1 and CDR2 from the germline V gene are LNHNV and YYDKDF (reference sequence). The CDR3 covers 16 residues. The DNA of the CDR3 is TGTGCCACCAGCGAGAGCCGGGACAGGGGCGACAATGAGCAGTTCTTC. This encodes CATSESRDRGDNEQFF.

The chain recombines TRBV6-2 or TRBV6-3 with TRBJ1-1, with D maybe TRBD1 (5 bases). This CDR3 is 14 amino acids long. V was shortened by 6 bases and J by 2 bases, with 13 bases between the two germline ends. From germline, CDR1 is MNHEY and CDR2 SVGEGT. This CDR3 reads CASRETDFNTEAFF. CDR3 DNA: TGTGCCAGCAGAGAGACAGATTTCAACACTGAAGCTTTCTTT.

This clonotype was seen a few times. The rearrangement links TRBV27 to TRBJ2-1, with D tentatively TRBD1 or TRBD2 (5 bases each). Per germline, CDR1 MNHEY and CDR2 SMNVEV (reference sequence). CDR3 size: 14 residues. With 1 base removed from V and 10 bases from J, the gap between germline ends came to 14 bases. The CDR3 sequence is CASSLLPGSDEQFF. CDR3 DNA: TGTGCCAGCAGTTTATTGCCAGGGAGTGACGAGCAGTTCTTC.

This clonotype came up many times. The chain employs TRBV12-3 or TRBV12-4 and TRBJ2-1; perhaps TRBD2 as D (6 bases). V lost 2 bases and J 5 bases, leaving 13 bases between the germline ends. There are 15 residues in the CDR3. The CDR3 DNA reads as TGTGCCAGCAGTTTAATTAGCGGAGGGGACAATGAGCAGTTCTTC. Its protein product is CASSLISGGDNEQFF.

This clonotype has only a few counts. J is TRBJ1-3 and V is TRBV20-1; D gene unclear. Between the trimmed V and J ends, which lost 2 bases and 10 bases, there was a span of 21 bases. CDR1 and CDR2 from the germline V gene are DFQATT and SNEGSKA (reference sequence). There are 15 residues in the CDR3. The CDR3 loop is CSARKDGALDWTIYF. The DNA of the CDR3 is TGCAGTGCTAGAAAGGACGGAGCCTTGGATTGGACCATATATTTT.

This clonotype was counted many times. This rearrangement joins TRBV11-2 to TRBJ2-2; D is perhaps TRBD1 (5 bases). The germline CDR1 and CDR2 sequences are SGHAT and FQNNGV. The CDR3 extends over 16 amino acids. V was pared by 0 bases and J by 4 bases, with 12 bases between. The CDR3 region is CASSLEGRAGTGELFF. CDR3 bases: TGTGCCAGCAGCTTAGAGGGCAGGGCTGGCACCGGGGAGCTGTTTTTT. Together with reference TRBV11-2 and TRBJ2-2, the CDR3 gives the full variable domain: EAGVAQSPRYKIIEKRQSVAFWCNPISGHATLYWYQQILGQGPKLLIQFQNNGVVDDSQLPKDRFSAERLKGVDSTLKIQPAKLEDSAVYLCASSLEGRAGTGELFFGEGSRLTVL.

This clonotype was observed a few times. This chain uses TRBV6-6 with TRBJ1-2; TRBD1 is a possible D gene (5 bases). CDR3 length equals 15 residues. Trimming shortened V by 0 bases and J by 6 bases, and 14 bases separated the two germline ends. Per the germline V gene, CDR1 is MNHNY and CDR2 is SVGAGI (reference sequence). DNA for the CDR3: TGTGCCAGCAGTTACTCGAGGGACCAACTGAATGGCTACACCTTC. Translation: CASSYSRDQLNGYTF.

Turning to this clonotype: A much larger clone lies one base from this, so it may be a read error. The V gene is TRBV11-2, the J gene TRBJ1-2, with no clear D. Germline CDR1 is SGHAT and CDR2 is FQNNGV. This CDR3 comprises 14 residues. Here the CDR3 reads CASSSATANYDYTF. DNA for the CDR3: TGTGCCAGCAGCTCCGCGACGGCTAACTATGACTACACCTTC.

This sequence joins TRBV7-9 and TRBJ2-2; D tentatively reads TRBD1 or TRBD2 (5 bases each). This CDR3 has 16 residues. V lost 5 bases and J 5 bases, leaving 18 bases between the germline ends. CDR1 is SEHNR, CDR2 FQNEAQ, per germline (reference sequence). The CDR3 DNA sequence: TGTGCCAGCAGCCGACCCCCGGGACGAGAGACCGGGGAGCTGTTTTTT. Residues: CASSRPPGRETGELFF.

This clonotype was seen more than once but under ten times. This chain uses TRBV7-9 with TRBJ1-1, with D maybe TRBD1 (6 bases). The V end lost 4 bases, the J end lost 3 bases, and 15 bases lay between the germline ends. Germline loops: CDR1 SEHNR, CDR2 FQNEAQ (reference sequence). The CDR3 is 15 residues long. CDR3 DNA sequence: TGTGCCAGCAGCTCGCCAACAGGGTTTGACACTGAAGCTTTCTTT. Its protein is CASSSPTGFDTEAFF.

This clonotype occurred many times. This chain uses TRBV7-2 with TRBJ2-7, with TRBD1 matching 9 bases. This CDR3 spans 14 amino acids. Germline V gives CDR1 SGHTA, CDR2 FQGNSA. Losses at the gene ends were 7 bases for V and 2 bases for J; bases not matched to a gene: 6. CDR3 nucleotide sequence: TGTGCCAGCACCCCGGGACAGGGAACCTACGAGCAGTACTTC. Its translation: CASTPGQGTYEQYF. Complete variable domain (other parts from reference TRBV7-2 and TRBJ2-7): GAGVSQSPSNKVTEKGKDVELRCDPISGHTALYWYRQSLGQGLEFLIYFQGNSAPDKSGLPSDRFSAERTGGSVSTLTIQRTQQEDSAVYLCASTPGQGTYEQYFGPGTRLTVT.

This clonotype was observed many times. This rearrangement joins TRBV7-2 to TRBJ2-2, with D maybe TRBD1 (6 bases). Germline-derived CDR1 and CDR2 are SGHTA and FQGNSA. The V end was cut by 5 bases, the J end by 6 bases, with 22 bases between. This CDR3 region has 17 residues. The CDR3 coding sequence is TGTGCCAGCAGCCCAGAGGTAGTCACAGGGTGGCCCGGGGAGCTGTTTTTT. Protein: CASSPEVVTGWPGELFF.

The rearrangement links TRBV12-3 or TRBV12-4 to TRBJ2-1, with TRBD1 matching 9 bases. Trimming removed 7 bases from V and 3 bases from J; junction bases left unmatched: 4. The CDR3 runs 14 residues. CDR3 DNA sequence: TGTGCCAGCACAGGACAGGGGAACTACAATGAGCAGTTCTTC. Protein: CASTGQGNYNEQFF.

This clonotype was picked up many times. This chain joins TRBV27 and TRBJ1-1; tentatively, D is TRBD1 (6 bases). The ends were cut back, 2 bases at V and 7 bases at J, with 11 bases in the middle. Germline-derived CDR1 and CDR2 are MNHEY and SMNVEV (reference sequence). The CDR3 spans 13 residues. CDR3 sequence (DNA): TGTGCCAGCAGTTTAACAGGGAGTGATGAAGCTTTCTTT. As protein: CASSLTGSDEAFF.

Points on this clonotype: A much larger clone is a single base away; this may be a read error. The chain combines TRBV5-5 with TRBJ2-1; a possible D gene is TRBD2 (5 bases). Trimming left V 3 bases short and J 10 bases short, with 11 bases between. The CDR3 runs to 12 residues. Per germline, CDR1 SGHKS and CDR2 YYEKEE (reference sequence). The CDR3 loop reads CASSSEEWEQFF. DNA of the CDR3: TGTGCCAGCAGCTCGGAGGAATGGGAGCAGTTCTTC.